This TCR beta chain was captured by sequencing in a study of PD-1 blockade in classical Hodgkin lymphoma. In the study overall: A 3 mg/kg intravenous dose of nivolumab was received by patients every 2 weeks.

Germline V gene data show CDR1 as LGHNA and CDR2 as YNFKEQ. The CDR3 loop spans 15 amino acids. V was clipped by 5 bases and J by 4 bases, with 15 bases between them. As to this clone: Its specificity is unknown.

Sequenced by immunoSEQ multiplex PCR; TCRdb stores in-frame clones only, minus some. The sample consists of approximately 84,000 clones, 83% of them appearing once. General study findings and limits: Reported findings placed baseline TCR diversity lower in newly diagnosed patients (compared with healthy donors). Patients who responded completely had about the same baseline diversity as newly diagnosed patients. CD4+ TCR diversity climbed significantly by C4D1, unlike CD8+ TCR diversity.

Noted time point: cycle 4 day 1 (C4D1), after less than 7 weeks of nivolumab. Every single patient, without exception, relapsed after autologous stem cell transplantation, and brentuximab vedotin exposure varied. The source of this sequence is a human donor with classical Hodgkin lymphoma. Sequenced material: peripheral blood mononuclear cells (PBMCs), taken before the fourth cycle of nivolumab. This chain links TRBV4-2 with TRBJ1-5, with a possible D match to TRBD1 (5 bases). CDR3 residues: CASSWDGMGNQPQHF. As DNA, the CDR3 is TGTGCCAGCAGCTGGGACGGCATGGGGAATCAGCCCCAGCATTTT.